This T cell receptor beta chain appears in the sequencing data of a study of T cells after yellow fever vaccination. General study results and limits: Weaker, the secondary response had a peak occurring faster, on day 5 versus 15. The CD4 and CD8 compartments had a small share of their clonotypes in common.

TCRdb analysed the 5' RACE reads with MiXCR anew, one entry per CDR3 protein. The sample includes approximately 90,000 distinct CDR3 sequences, 10% to 15% of them seen just once. There are 16 residues in the CDR3. Germline trimming cut 5 bases from V and 5 bases from J; bases unmatched to any gene: 11. This sequence originates from a man between 18 and 29 years old who received the YFV17D yellow fever vaccine. The sequenced sample was CD8+ T cells not binding an NS4B(214-222) dextramer, sorted from PBMCs, obtained 21 days after the first yellow fever vaccination. V usage is TRBV12-3 or TRBV12-4 and J usage is TRBJ2-1, with TRBD2 identical over 8 bases. CDR3 region: CASSPPVSGVNNEQFF. The CDR3 DNA reads as TGTGCCAGCAGTCCCCCGGTTAGCGGGGTCAACAATGAGCAGTTCTTC.